This paragraph reports one T cell receptor beta chain. The antigen remains undetermined. Other DNA sequences in the sample encode the same CDR3. The CDR3 loop spans 14 amino acids. The ends were cut back, 1 base at V and 2 bases at J, with 9 bases in the middle. Germline V lookup: CDR1 SGHTA, CDR2 FQGNSA. Researchers divided each subset's genomic DNA evenly across several immunoSEQ plates. Assay used: immunoSEQ multiplex PCR; TCRdb lists only in-frame clones, some missing. The sample shows millions of clones, 95% of them seen only once. The data stem from a study of shared clonotypes between healthy human individuals. Turning to the study itself: Plates per donor: three CD4 naive, three CD4 memory, two CD8 naive, one CD8 memory.

Overall study results and limits: Clonotype sharing across several donors was observed for around 5% of naive CD4 clonotypes. Rarefaction analysis demonstrated incomplete sorted-subset sequencing notwithstanding large depth.

This rearrangement joins TRBV7-2 to TRBJ2-7, with D possibly being TRBD2 (6 bases). The specimen sequenced was naive CD4+ T cells sorted from blood. As for subset: CD45RA+ positively selected. The TCR sequence derives from a man aged 18 to 30 in good health. The CDR3 protein is CASSLGRGTYEQYF. DNA for the CDR3: TGTGCCAGCAGCTTAGGTCGCGGGACCTACGAGCAGTACTTC.